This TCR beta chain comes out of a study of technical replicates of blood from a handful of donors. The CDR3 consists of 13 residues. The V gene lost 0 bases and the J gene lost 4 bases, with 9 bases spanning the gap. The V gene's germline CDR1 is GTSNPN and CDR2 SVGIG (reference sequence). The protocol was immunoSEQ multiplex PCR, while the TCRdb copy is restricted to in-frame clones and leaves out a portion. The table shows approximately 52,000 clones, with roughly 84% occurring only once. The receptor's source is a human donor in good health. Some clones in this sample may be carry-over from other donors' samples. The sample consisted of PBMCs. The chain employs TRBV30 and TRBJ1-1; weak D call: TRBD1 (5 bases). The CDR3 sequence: CAWSVGGPTEAFF. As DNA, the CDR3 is TGTGCCTGGAGTGTCGGGGGACCCACTGAAGCTTTCTTT.